This T cell receptor (beta chain) appears in the sequencing data of a study of Graves' ophthalmopathy and Graves' hyperthyroidism. Broader study findings: The blood repertoire also included most expanded thyroid clonotypes above 0.001 frequency. Between ophthalmopathy and stable hyperthyroidism, a 13-signature model drew a separation with approximately 90% sensitivity and around 80% specificity.

Thyroid ultrasound, orbital computed tomography, TRAb, serum thyroxine and clinical symptoms formed the basis of diagnosis. Note on this clonotype: Its target is unknown.

The CDR3 extends over 15 amino acids. The junction had 11 bases not matched to a gene; V was cut back by 6 bases and J by 8 bases. CDR1 MNHNY and CDR2 SVGAGI come from the germline V gene (reference sequence). Amplification from RNA transcripts yielded the TCR beta CDR3 regions. HTBI primers primed a first-round RT-PCR, and a second-round multiplex PCR followed. TCRdb fed the multiplex PCR reads into MiXCR, producing one record per CDR3 protein. The sample lists about 1.1 million distinct CDR3 sequences, 36% occurring once. This sequence was found in an adult man with Graves' hyperthyroidism. The J gene is TRBJ1-4, the V gene TRBV6-6, with 8 bases aligning to TRBD1. The source material was peripheral blood or thyroid tissue (not recorded which). The CDR3 region is CASSNPGQGVEKLFF. The DNA of the CDR3 is TGTGCCAGCAGCAACCCTGGACAGGGAGTAGAAAAACTGTTTTTT.